These T cell receptor beta chains were read from a single sample in a study of CD8 T cells in Susac syndrome. Each CDR3 protein gets one entry after TCRdb re-called the immunoSEQ multiplex PCR reads with MiXCR. The sample carries 150,000 or so distinct CDR3 sequences, around 94% recorded once. Sequenced input: CD4+ T cells from PBMCs. All receptors derive from a human donor in good health. Both conserved end residues are part of each CDR3. Each record gives: D gene, V gene, J gene, clone size, CDR3 DNA, CDR3 protein. D genes are given only for firm matches. Clone size is shown for a subset of rows, as once, few, many or a class of expanded clone.

TRBD1,TRBV11-3,TRBJ2-3,once,TGTGCCAGCAGCTTGGGACAGGGTGGCACAGATACGCAGTATTTT,CASSLGQGGTDTQYF
NA,TRBV4-3,TRBJ1-2,NA,TGCGCCAGCAGCCAAGCTACAGGGAGGGGCTACACCTTC,CASSQATGRGYTF
NA,TRBV6-5,TRBJ2-7,NA,TGTGCCAGCAGTTACTGGAAAGGGAGCTACGAGCAGTACTTC,CASSYWKGSYEQYF
NA,TRBV20-1,TRBJ2-1,NA,TGCAGTGCTGTACCGCAAAGCTCCTACAATGAGCAGTTCTTC,CSAVPQSSYNEQFF
NA,TRBV7-2,TRBJ2-5,NA,TGTGCCAGCACCCCCCGAGGGGGGATAGGGGAGACCCAGTACTTC,CASTPRGGIGETQYF
NA,TRBV18,TRBJ1-1,few,TGTGCCAGCAGCCAAGGGAACACTGAAGCTTTCTTT,CASSQGNTEAFF
NA,TRBV18,TRBJ1-4,NA,TGTGCCAGCTCACCCTCAACTAATGAAAAACTGTTTTTT,CASSPSTNEKLFF
NA,TRBV15,TRBJ2-6,NA,TGTGCCACCAGCAGAGGTCGGGACACCATCTCTGGGGCCAACGTCCTGACTTTC,CATSRGRDTISGANVLTF
TRBD2,TRBV20-1,TRBJ2-1,NA,TGCAGTGCTCGGGTTAGCGGGGGGCTCTCGAGGGAGCAGTTCTTC,CSARVSGGLSREQFF
NA,TRBV12-3/TRBV12-4,TRBJ1-3,NA,TGTGCCAGCAGCACAACAGGGAACTCTGGAAACACCATATATTTT,CASSTTGNSGNTIYF
NA,TRBV19,TRBJ2-1,NA,TGTGCCAGTAGTAGGTCCTACAATGAGCAGTTCTTC,CASSRSYNEQFF
NA,TRBV6-1,TRBJ1-5,NA,TGTGCCAGCAGGTCAGGGGACAATCAGCCCCAGCATTTT,CASRSGDNQPQHF
NA,TRBV7-9,TRBJ1-2,NA,TGTGCCAGCAGCTACGCCGTACAGGGAAACTATGGCTACACCTTC,CASSYAVQGNYGYTF
NA,TRBV7-9,TRBJ2-7,NA,TGTGCCAGCAGCTTCAACAGTCCGCCGGGGGAGCAGTACTTC,CASSFNSPPGEQYF
NA,TRBV12-3/TRBV12-4,TRBJ2-3,NA,TGTGCCAGCAGTTTAACGACTAGCACAGATACGCAGTATTTT,CASSLTTSTDTQYF
NA,TRBV21-1,TRBJ2-1,NA,TGTGCCAGCCCCTCCCCCATGATGGTGGGGAACAATGAGCAGTTCTTC,CASPSPMMVGNNEQFF
NA,TRBV20-1,TRBJ2-5,NA,TGCAGTGCTAGAGTTCGGCCCATGTGGGAGACCCAGTACTTC,CSARVRPMWETQYF